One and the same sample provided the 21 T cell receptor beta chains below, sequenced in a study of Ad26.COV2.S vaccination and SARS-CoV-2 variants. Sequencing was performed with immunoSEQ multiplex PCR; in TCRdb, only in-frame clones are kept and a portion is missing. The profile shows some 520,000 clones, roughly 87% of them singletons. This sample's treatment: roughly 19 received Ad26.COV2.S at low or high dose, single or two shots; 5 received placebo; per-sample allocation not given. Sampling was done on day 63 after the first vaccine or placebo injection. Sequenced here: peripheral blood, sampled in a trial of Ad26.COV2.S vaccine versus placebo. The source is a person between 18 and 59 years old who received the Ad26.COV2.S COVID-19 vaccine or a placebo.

In nucleotides, the CDR3 is TGTGCCAGTAGCGCTCTAGCGGGAGTCCCCAATGAGCAGTTCTTC. Protein sequence: CASSALAGVPNEQFF. The V call is TRBV19, the J call TRBJ2-1; 10 nucleotides match TRBD2. This CDR3 has 15 amino acids. CDR1 LNHDA and CDR2 SQIVND come from the germline V gene (reference sequence). V dropped 6 bases and J dropped 6; count of bases not matched to a gene: 8.

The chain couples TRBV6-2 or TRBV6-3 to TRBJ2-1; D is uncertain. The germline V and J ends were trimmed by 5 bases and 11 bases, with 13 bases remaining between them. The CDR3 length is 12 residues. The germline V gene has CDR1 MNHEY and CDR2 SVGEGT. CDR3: CASSHRAPKQFF. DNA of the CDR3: TGTGCCAGCAGTCATAGGGCGCCAAAGCAGTTCTTC.

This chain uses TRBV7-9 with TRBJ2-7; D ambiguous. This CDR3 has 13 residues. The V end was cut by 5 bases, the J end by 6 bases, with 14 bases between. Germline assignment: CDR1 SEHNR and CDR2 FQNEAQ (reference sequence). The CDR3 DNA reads TGTGCCAGCAGCCCGCGCCAAACTGGCGAGCAGTACTTC. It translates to CASSPRQTGEQYF.

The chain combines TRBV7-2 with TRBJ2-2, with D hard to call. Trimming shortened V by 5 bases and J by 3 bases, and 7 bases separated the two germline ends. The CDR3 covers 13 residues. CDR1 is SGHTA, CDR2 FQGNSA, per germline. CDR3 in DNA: TGTGCCAGCAGCCTGAGGTACACCGGGGAGCTGTTTTTT. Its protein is CASSLRYTGELFF.

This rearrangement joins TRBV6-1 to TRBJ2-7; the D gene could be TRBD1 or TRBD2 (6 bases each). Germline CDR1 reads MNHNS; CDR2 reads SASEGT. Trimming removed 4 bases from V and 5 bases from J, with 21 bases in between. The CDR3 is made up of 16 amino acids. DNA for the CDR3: TGTGCCAGCAGTGGAGTAGTAGGGGGGAGTAGCGACGAGCAGTACTTC. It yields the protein CASSGVVGGSSDEQYF.

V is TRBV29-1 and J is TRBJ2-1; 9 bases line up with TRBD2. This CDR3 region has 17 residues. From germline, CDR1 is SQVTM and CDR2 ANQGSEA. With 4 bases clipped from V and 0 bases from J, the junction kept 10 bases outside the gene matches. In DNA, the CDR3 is TGCAGCGTTGTACCTAGCGGGGCCGCCAGCTCCTACAATGAGCAGTTCTTC. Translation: CSVVPSGAASSYNEQFF.

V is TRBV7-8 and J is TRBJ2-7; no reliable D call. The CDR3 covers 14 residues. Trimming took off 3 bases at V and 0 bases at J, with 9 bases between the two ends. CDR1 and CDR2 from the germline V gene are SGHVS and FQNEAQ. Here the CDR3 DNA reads TGTGCCAGCAGCTTCCGACCAAGCTCCTACGAGCAGTACTTC. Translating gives CASSFRPSSYEQYF.

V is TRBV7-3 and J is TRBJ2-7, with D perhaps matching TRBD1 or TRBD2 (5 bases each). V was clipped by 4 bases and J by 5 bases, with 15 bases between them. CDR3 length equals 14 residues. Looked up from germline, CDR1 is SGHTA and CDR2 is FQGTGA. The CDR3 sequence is CASSSGTPPNEQYF. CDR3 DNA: TGTGCCAGCAGCTCCGGGACGCCTCCCAACGAGCAGTACTTC.

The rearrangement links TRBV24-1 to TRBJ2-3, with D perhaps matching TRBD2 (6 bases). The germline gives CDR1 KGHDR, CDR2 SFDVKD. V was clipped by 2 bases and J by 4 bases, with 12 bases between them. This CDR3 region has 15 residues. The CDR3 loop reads CATSDSREFADTQYF. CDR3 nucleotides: TGTGCCACCAGTGATTCTCGGGAGTTTGCAGATACGCAGTATTTT.

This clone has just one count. The CDR3 loop is CAWVLQGTGGYTF. The CDR3 DNA reads as TGTGCCTGGGTACTACAGGGTACTGGTGGCTACACCTTC. This sequence joins TRBV30 and TRBJ1-2, with D maybe TRBD1 (6 bases). The V gene lost 5 bases and the J gene lost 7 bases, with 17 bases spanning the gap. The germline V gene encodes CDR1 GTSNPN and CDR2 SVGIG (reference sequence). The CDR3 contains 13 residues.

The CDR3: CASSVVGGPRETQYF. The CDR3 region has the DNA TGTGCCAGCAGCGTAGTCGGGGGGCCGCGAGAGACCCAGTACTTC. V is TRBV9 and J is TRBJ2-5, with D maybe TRBD2 (7 bases). The CDR3 extends over 15 amino acids. CDR1 is SGDLS and CDR2 is YYNGEE in the germline V gene. V lost 0 bases and J 4 bases, leaving 13 bases between the germline ends.

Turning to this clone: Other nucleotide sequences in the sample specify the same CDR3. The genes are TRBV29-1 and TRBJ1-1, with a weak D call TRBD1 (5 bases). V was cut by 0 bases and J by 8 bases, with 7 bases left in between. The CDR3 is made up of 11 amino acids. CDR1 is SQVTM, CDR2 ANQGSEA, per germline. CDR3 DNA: TGCAGCGTTGAAGATCCAGGGGAAGCTTTCTTT. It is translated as CSVEDPGEAFF.

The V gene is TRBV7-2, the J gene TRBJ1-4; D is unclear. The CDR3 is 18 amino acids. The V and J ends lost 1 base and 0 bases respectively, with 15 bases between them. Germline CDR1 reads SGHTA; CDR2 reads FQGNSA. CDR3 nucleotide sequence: TGTGCCAGCAGCTTAGTTCGTGTCCGGGTCCCAACTAATGAAAAACTGTTTTTT. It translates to CASSLVRVRVPTNEKLFF.

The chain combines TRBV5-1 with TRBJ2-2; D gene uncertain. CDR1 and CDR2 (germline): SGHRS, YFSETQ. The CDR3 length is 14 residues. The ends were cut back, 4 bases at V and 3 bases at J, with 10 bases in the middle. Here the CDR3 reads CASSPGFDTGELFF. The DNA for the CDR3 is TGCGCCAGCAGCCCAGGATTCGACACCGGGGAGCTGTTTTTT.

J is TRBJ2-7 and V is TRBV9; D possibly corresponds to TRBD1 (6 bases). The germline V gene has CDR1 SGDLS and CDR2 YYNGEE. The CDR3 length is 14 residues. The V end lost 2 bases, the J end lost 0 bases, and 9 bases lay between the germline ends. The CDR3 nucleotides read TGTGCCAGCAGCGTCGGGACACTCTCCTACGAGCAGTACTTC. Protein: CASSVGTLSYEQYF.

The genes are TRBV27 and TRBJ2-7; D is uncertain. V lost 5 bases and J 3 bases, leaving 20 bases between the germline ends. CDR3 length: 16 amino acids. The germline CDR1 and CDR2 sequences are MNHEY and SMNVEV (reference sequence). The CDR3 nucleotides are TGTGCCAGCAGTCCAGATCTAGGGCCCTATTTCTACGAGCAGTACTTC. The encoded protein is CASSPDLGPYFYEQYF.

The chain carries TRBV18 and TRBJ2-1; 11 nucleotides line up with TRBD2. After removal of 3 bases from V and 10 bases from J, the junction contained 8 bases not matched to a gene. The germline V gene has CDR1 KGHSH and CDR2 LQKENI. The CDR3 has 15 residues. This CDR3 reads CASSPLAGGGEEQFF. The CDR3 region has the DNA TGTGCCAGCTCACCCTTAGCGGGAGGGGGTGAAGAGCAGTTCTTC. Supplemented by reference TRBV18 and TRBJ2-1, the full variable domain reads NAGVMQNPRHLVRRRGQEARLRCSPMKGHSHVYWYRQLPEEGLKFMVYLQKENIIDESGMPKERFSAEFPKEGPSILRIQQVVRGDSAAYFCASSPLAGGGEEQFFGPGTRLTVL.

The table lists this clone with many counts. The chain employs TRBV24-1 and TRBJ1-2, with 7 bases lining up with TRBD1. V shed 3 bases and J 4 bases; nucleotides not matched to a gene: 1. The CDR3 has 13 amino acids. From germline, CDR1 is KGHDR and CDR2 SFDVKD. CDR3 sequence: CATSDRDSYGYTF. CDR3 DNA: TGTGCCACCAGTGATCGGGACAGCTATGGCTACACCTTC.

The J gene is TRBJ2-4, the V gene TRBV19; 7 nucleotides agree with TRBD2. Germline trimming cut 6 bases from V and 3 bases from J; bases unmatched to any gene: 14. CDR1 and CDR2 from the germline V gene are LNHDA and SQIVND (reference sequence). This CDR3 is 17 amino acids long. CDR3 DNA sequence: TGTGCCAGTAGACCTAGGGGCGGGAGTGGAAGCAAAAACATTCAGTACTTC. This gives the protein CASRPRGGSGSKNIQYF.

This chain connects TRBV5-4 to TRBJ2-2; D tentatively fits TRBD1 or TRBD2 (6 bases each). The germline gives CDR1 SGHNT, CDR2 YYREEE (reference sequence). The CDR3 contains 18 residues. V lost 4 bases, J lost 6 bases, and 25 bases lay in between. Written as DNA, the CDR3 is TGTGCCAGCAGCCTGGGGGGCGGCAGGCAATTAATTTCCGGGGAGCTGTTTTTT. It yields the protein CASSLGGGRQLISGELFF.

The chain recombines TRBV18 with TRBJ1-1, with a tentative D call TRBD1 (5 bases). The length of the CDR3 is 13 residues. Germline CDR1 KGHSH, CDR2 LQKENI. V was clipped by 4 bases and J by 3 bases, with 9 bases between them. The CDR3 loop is CASSRSGDTEAFF. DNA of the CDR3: TGTGCCAGCTCACGTTCGGGGGACACTGAAGCTTTCTTT.